The TCR beta chain under discussion was sequenced for a study of regulatory T cells in long-lasting Graves disease. Study-level information: For a period under 3 months, newly diagnosed Graves' patients had taken antithyroid drugs.

To make TCR beta libraries, researchers used iRepertoire HTBI primers and Arm-PCR of CDR3 regions. MiXCR was run by TCRdb on the multiplex PCR reads, yielding one entry per CDR3 protein. This sample has approximately 540,000 distinct CDR3 sequences; about 11% occur once, and the top ten carry approximately 9.6%. Findings and limits, study-wide: TRBV28, TRBJ1-2 and TRBJ2-5 were segments that persistent disease favored. Newly diagnosed Graves' patients exceeded persistent ones in TCR diversity.

Regarding time point: newly diagnosed GD, antithyroid drugs for less than 3 months. Construction of the TCR library relied on RNA isolated from PBMCs. V lost 2 bases to trimming and J lost 6 bases, with 15 bases between them. Germline CDR1 SGHTS, CDR2 YDEGEE. There are 15 residues in the CDR3. Details on this clonotype: Its specificity is unknown.

Separately, the same data were catalogued under a study of T cells in Graves' hyperthyroidism and ophthalmopathy.

The chain recombines TRBV5-8 with TRBJ1-5; D call uncertain. The specimen was peripheral blood mononuclear cells (PBMCs), collected at new diagnosis, from a patient treated with antithyroid drugs. The TCR originated in a woman in her 30s with Graves disease. The CDR3 sequence is CASSLVRVWAQPQHF. In nucleotides, the CDR3 is TGTGCCAGCAGCTTAGTTCGAGTATGGGCTCAGCCCCAGCATTTT.